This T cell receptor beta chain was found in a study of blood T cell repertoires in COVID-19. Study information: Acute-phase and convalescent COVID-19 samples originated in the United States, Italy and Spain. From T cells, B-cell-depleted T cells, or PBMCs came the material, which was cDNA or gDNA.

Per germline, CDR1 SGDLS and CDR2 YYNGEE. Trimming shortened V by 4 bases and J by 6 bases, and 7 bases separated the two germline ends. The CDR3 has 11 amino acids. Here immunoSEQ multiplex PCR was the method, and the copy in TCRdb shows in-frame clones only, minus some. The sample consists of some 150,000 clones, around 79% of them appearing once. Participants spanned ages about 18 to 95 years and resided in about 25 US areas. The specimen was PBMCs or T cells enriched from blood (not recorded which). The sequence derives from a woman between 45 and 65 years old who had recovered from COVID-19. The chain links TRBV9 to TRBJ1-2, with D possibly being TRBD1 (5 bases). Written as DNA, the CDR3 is TGTGCCAGCAGCCCGGGGGATGGCTACACCTTC. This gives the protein CASSPGDGYTF.